The clone carrying this T cell receptor (beta chain) has at least ten counts. The data are from a study of human T cells and chemical hapten exposure. As for the study in general: Mainly, slight library volume differences in the pool made TCR yields vary.

V lost 8 bases and J 4 bases, leaving 12 bases between the germline ends. Germline loops: CDR1 SGDLS, CDR2 YYNGEE. CDR3 length equals 13 residues. The library labeled individual cDNA molecules by adding unique molecular identifiers to them. TCRdb passed the RACE reads through MiXCR, listing each CDR3 protein once. The sample lists 50,000 to 75,000 distinct CDR3 sequences, approximately 11% occurring once. The time point here: patch test 3, about 24 weeks after DPC sensitization. This sample's treatment: therapeutic diphenylcyclopropenone sensitization with weekly scalp DPC. Unfractionated whole blood was the source of the extracted total RNA.

The J gene is TRBJ2-2, the V gene TRBV9; D call uncertain. Sequencing was performed on whole blood, taken in connection with sensitization to the hapten diphenylcyclopropenone (DPC). The sequence derives from a woman aged 25 to 39 with alopecia areata. Some clones in this sample may be carry-over from other donors' samples. CDR3 amino acids: CASSVQITGELFF. The DNA of the CDR3 is TGTGCCAGTTCAGTACAGATCACCGGGGAGCTGTTTTTT.